A single sample gave rise to the 19 T cell receptor beta chains below, sequenced in a study of regulatory T cells in long-lasting Graves disease. Time point described: persistent/refractory GD, antithyroid drugs over 5 years with positive TRAb. Researchers made the TCR library from RNA that was extracted from PBMCs. iRepertoire HTBI primers and Arm-PCR of CDR3 regions built TCR beta libraries. TCRdb fed the multiplex PCR reads into MiXCR, producing one record per CDR3 protein. Among a few hundred thousand distinct CDR3 sequences listed, 20% to 25% were seen once. The sequencing here drew on peripheral blood mononuclear cells (PBMCs), taken when the disease was refractory, from a patient treated with antithyroid drugs. The source of these receptors is a female donor with Graves disease.

This chain connects TRBV3-1 to TRBJ2-2; TRBD2 might be the D (5 bases). The germline CDR1 and CDR2 sequences are LGHDT and YNNKEL (reference sequence). The germline V and J ends were trimmed by 4 bases and 1 base, with 13 bases remaining between them. The CDR3 loop spans 16 amino acids. CDR3 sequence reads: CASSLRSGRNTGELFF. The CDR3 DNA sequence: TGTGCCAGCAGCCTCCGATCGGGGAGGAACACCGGGGAGCTGTTTTTT.

This clonotype was found a few times. For the CDR3, the DNA is TGCAGTCATACAGGACTAGGGGGAAACACCGGGGAGCTGTTTTTT. Encoded protein: CSHTGLGGNTGELFF. V gene TRBV20-1 combines with J gene TRBJ2-2, with D perhaps TRBD2 (7 bases). V was cut by 8 bases and J by 2 bases, with 18 bases left in between. The CDR3 covers 15 residues. Germline assignment: CDR1 DFQATT and CDR2 SNEGSKA (reference sequence).

The chain recombines TRBV3-1 with TRBJ2-3; D is unclear. CDR1 and CDR2 (germline): LGHDT, YNNKEL (reference sequence). The CDR3 runs to 11 residues. Trimming pared 0 bases from V and 7 bases from J, leaving 2 bases between. The CDR3 coding sequence is TGTGCCAGCAGCCAAGATAATACGCAGTATTTT. Encoded protein: CASSQDNTQYF.

This clonotype was counted at least ten times. The chain recombines TRBV11-1 with TRBJ2-7; TRBD1 matches 11 bases. This CDR3 is 14 amino acids long. CDR1 and CDR2 from the germline V gene are SGHAT and FQDESV (reference sequence). The V gene end was trimmed by 5 bases and the J gene end by 4 bases; junction bases not matched to a gene: 4. This CDR3 is CASSRDRGFYEQYF. As DNA, the CDR3 is TGTGCCAGCAGCCGGGACAGGGGGTTTTACGAGCAGTACTTC.

About this clonotype itself: At one boundary the junction diverges from the germline segment, which might be a read error. In DNA, the CDR3 is TGTGCCGGCAGTTTAGCTCGGGAATCACCCCTCCACTTT. Amino acids: CAGSLARESPLHF. The chain has TRBV27 and TRBJ1-6; D unclear. The CDR3 runs 13 residues. The germline gives CDR1 MNHEY, CDR2 SMNVEV (reference sequence).

This chain connects TRBV6-1 to TRBJ2-4, with D possibly TRBD2 on 5 matching bases. The germline V gene has CDR1 MNHNS and CDR2 SASEGT. V lost 6 bases and J 0 bases, leaving 9 bases between the germline ends. This CDR3 is built from 14 residues. The DNA for the CDR3 is TGTGCCAGCAGACCGGAGGTAGCCAAAAACATTCAGTACTTC. Its translation is CASRPEVAKNIQYF.

This clonotype was seen a few times. This chain links TRBV5-1 with TRBJ2-2, with D perhaps TRBD1 (6 bases). V was pared by 0 bases and J by 2 bases, with 11 bases between. In germline, CDR1 is SGHRS, CDR2 YFSETQ. This CDR3 is 16 amino acids long. The CDR3 here is CASSLDRERNTGELFF. For the CDR3, the DNA is TGCGCCAGCAGCTTGGACAGGGAGAGAAACACCGGGGAGCTGTTTTTT.

This clonotype came up many times. The chain uses TRBV12-3 or TRBV12-4 and TRBJ2-7; no definite D call. This CDR3 region has 14 residues. Trimming removed 2 bases from V and 3 bases from J, with 11 bases in between. This CDR3 reads CASSLPPPFYEQYF. CDR3 in DNA: TGTGCCAGCAGTTTACCTCCCCCCTTCTACGAGCAGTACTTC.

This clonotype occurred many times. The chain is built from TRBV20-1 and TRBJ1-1; D is uncertain. V lost 6 bases and J lost 3, with 11 bases in between. CDR3 length: 12 amino acids. CDR1 and CDR2 (germline): DFQATT, SNEGSKA (reference sequence). CDR3 DNA sequence: TGCAGTGCCACGGACGGTTACACTGAAGCTTTCTTT. Its translation: CSATDGYTEAFF.

The chain recombines TRBV29-1 with TRBJ2-2; 7 bases are a match to TRBD1. With 5 bases clipped from V and 6 bases from J, the junction kept 12 bases outside the gene matches. Germline CDR1 and CDR2: SQVTM and ANQGSEA. The CDR3 sequence is 15 residues long. The DNA for the CDR3 is TGCAGCGTTTTCCTACCAACAGGGGTGGCCGGGGAGCTGTTTTTT. Translating gives CSVFLPTGVAGELFF.

This clonotype was detected only a few times. The J gene is TRBJ2-7, the V gene TRBV3-2; the table's D call TRBD2 went unverified against the DNA. TRBV3-2 constitutes a pseudogene. This CDR3 comprises 16 residues. The CDR3 loop is CASRQTGTSGTYEQYF. CDR3 sequence (DNA): TGTGCCAGCAGACAGACCGGGACTAGCGGTACCTACGAGCAGTACTTC.

The rearrangement uses TRBV11-2 and TRBJ1-1; 8 bases map to TRBD1. Looked up from germline, CDR1 is SGHAT and CDR2 is FQNNGV. With 0 bases clipped from V and 11 bases from J, the junction kept 5 bases outside the gene matches. There are 13 residues in the CDR3. Here the CDR3 reads CASSLDNRGLAFF. The CDR3 region has the DNA TGTGCCAGCAGCTTAGACAACAGGGGGTTGGCTTTCTTT.

There are many counts of this clonotype. The rearrangement links TRBV7-8 to TRBJ2-7; D is uncertain. The CDR3 has 14 amino acids. Trimming took 2 bases from V and 3 from J, leaving 11 bases between them. From germline, CDR1 is SGHVS and CDR2 FQNEAQ. CDR3 nucleotides: TGTGCCAGCAGCTTAACCCAGACCTACTACGAGCAGTACTTC. This codes for CASSLTQTYYEQYF.

This chain uses TRBV25-1 with TRBJ2-7; D perhaps matches TRBD1 (6 bases). CDR1 is MGHDK and CDR2 is SYGVNS in the germline V gene. The V and J ends lost 8 bases and 5 bases respectively, with 19 bases between them. The CDR3 has 14 amino acids. Written as DNA, the CDR3 is TGTGCCAGCGTCTCCACAGGGTTCGGCGACGAGCAGTACTTC. This translates into CASVSTGFGDEQYF.

The table lists this clonotype with a few counts. The J gene is TRBJ1-4, the V gene TRBV6-4, with D perhaps matching TRBD1 (5 bases). Per the germline V gene, CDR1 is MRHNA and CDR2 is SNTAGT. The length of the CDR3 is 15 residues. V was trimmed by 8 bases and J by 0 bases, leaving 13 bases between them. The CDR3 bases are TGTGCCAGCGGGGGTCAAGTTGCAACTAATGAAAAACTGTTTTTT. The encoded protein is CASGGQVATNEKLFF.

This clonotype was detected only a few times. The chain links TRBV20-1 to TRBJ2-7; a weak D match, TRBD1 (5 bases). The CDR3 consists of 13 residues. Germline V gene data show CDR1 as DFQATT and CDR2 as SNEGSKA (reference sequence). The CDR3 nucleotides read TGCAGCGAGCTACAGGTAGAAACCTACGAGCAGTACTTC. Translating it yields CSELQVETYEQYF.

This clonotype was found a few times. The chain links TRBV5-1 to TRBJ2-5; 8 bases align to TRBD1. Per the germline V gene, CDR1 is SGHRS and CDR2 is YFSETQ. The V segment lost 7 bases and the J segment 1 base; nucleotides outside the gene matches: 6. The CDR3 covers 14 residues. The DNA for the CDR3 is TGCGCCAGCGGCGGACAGGGCTCCCAAGAGACCCAGTACTTC. This sequence encodes CASGGQGSQETQYF.

The chain uses TRBV6-1 and TRBJ2-7; 8 nucleotides line up with TRBD1. CDR1 MNHNS and CDR2 SASEGT come from the germline V gene. The CDR3 contains 15 residues. V lost 6 bases, J lost 7 bases, and 14 bases stayed unmatched. The CDR3 DNA follows: TGTGCCAGCAGACCCACCCCGACAGGGGTCGGGGAGCAGTACTTC. Amino acid sequence: CASRPTPTGVGEQYF.

This clonotype was seen only a few times. The chain has TRBV2 and TRBJ2-1; no definite D call. Per the germline V gene, CDR1 is SNHLY and CDR2 is FYNNEI. Trimming stripped 3 bases from V and 4 bases from J, with 16 bases between. The CDR3 length is 16 residues. CDR3 nucleotides: TGTGCCAGCAGTGATCTGAAGCGCTCTCCTTACAATGAGCAGTTCTTC. Its protein product is CASSDLKRSPYNEQFF.